This T cell receptor (beta chain) was sequenced in a study of T cell responses to AZD1222 COVID-19 vaccine. Germline V CDR1 and CDR2: SGHNT, YENEEA. The CDR3 totals 13 residues. J gave up 8 bases and V 4 bases, and 7 bases lay outside the gene matches. Regarding the study as a whole: Donors, mostly white British, included more females; clonal diversity was possibly underestimated. Spike-specific TCR breadth rose after two AZD1222 doses, and depth rose as well.

Assay used: immunoSEQ multiplex PCR; TCRdb lists only in-frame clones, some missing. The table shows approximately 100,000 clones, with approximately 93% occurring only once. This clone was detected once. Its antigen is undetermined. The sequencing used peripheral blood, collected on day 0 of AZD1222 vaccination. The rearrangement uses TRBV11-3 and TRBJ1-1; the match to TRBD1 covers 7 bases. This receptor was identified in an adult in good health. CDR3 in DNA: TGTGCCAGCAGCTCATTGGGACAGACAGAAGCTTTCTTT. Protein product: CASSSLGQTEAFF. Variable domain in full (rest from reference TRBV11-3 and TRBJ1-1): EAGVVQSPRYKIIEKKQPVAFWCNPISGHNTLYWYLQNLGQGPELLIRYENEEAVDDSQLPKDRFSAERLKGVDSTLKIQPAELGDSAVYLCASSSLGQTEAFFGQGTRLTVV.